A single T cell receptor (beta chain) is shown here with its context. The antigen remains undetermined. While unrecorded immune exposures were likely, the donors were nominally healthy when sampled. The PCR had 60 Vbeta and 13 Jbeta primers. The data were produced by immunoSEQ multiplex PCR, yet TCRdb's version contains in-frame clones alone and is incomplete. Counted here are tens of thousands of clones, about four fifths occurring once; the ten biggest clones make up around 1.8%. This CDR3 region has 15 residues. The trim removed 6 bases at V and 3 bases at J, leaving 5 bases unmatched. Looked up from germline, CDR1 is MNHEY and CDR2 is SVGAGI. This specimen belongs to a study of cytomegalovirus exposure and HLA in healthy donors. Findings and limits, study-wide: Per a prior analysis, the majority of TCR beta V segments were productive roughly 87% or roughly 30% of the time. Roughly uniform depth of sequencing across donors was assumed in presence/absence analyses. In a later analysis, at a false discovery rate of 0.05, about 15,000 TCR beta sequences were associated with HLA alleles.

The sample was PBMCs. The sequence derives from a woman aged 25 to 39 in good health and CMV-seronegative. The chain joins TRBV6-5 to TRBJ2-2; the match to TRBD1 covers 9 bases. The CDR3: CASSRRQGDTGELFF. CDR3 nucleotides: TGTGCCAGCAGCCGACGACAGGGGGACACCGGGGAGCTGTTTTTT.